This T cell receptor beta chain came from a study of cytomegalovirus exposure and HLA in healthy donors. For the study at large: Falling in the Caucasian-associated ancestry cluster were about 83% of approximately 400 genotyped donors. Study observations and caveats: In vitro, a few CMV-associated chains proved specific for CMV antigens. Segments of the TCR beta V type were, in most cases, productive about 90% or about 30% of the time in an earlier analysis. A list of 150 or so TCR beta chains associated with cytomegalovirus was given.

PCR used 60 Vbeta primers and 13 Jbeta primers. Profiled with immunoSEQ multiplex PCR; TCRdb holds only in-frame clones, not every one. The table lists some 130,000 clones, around 63% of them singletons. This clone was seen more than once but under ten times. Its specificity is unknown. The clonotype comes from a human donor in good health. The source material was PBMCs.

CDR3 coding DNA: TGCGCCAGCAGCTTTTCAGGGGACGGAGAGACCCAGTACTTC. As protein: CASSFSGDGETQYF. V gene TRBV5-1 combines with J gene TRBJ2-5; weak D call: TRBD1 (6 bases). The germline gives CDR1 SGHRS, CDR2 YFSETQ. Trimming took off 2 bases at V and 4 bases at J, with 12 bases between the two ends. The CDR3 has 14 residues.